The 17 T cell receptor beta chains presented below share a single source sample, sequenced in a study of blood T cell repertoires in COVID-19. TCRdb's copy holds only in-frame clones and misses some; the assay was immunoSEQ multiplex PCR. This table has approximately 210,000 clones, around nine tenths appearing once. The sample taken for sequencing was peripheral blood. Source of these receptors: a woman between 35 and 50 years old who had recovered from COVID-19.

Ten or more counts support this clone. V is TRBV18 and J is TRBJ2-5; unclear D gene. Germline lookup yields CDR1 KGHSH and CDR2 LQKENI. Trimming removed 6 bases at V and 5 bases at J, with 13 bases between. The CDR3 has 13 residues. Here the CDR3 reads CASSYDPRETQYF. DNA for the CDR3: TGTGCCAGCTCTTACGACCCGAGGGAGACCCAGTACTTC. The whole variable domain, filled in from reference TRBV18 and TRBJ2-5, reads NAGVMQNPRHLVRRRGQEARLRCSPMKGHSHVYWYRQLPEEGLKFMVYLQKENIIDESGMPKERFSAEFPKEGPSILRIQQVVRGDSAAYFCASSYDPRETQYFGPGTRLLVL.

The chain couples TRBV11-1 to TRBJ2-7; 8 nucleotides line up with TRBD1. With V trimmed by 3 bases and J by 1 base, 2 bases remained unmatched. CDR3 length: 14 residues. Germline V lookup: CDR1 SGHAT, CDR2 FQDESV (reference sequence). CDR3 loop: CASSLQGASYEQYF. The DNA for the CDR3 is TGTGCCAGCAGCTTGCAGGGGGCGTCCTACGAGCAGTACTTC.

The J gene is TRBJ1-3, the V gene TRBV7-3; 7 nucleotides match TRBD1. Germline-derived CDR1 and CDR2 are SGHTA and FQGTGA. The CDR3 consists of 13 residues. V shed 4 bases and J 4 bases; nucleotides not matched to a gene: 1. The CDR3 protein is CASSSQGGNTIYF. The CDR3, as DNA: TGTGCCAGCAGCTCACAGGGGGGAAACACCATATATTTT.

The chain couples TRBV7-8 to TRBJ2-3; 9 bases are a match to TRBD2. Germline V gene lookup returns CDR1 SGHVS and CDR2 FQNEAQ. V gave up 2 bases and J gave up 4 bases; unmatched junction bases: 7. This CDR3 region has 16 residues. The DNA for the CDR3 is TGTGCCAGCAGCTTATTTTGGCGGGAGGGGGCAGATACGCAGTATTTT. Protein product: CASSLFWREGADTQYF. Full variable domain (outside the CDR3, taken from reference TRBV7-8 and TRBJ2-3): GAGVSQSPRYKVAKRGQDVALRCDPISGHVSLFWYQQALGQGPEFLTYFQNEAQLDKSGLPSDRFFAERPEGSVSTLKIQRTQQEDSAVYLCASSLFWREGADTQYFGPGTRLTVL.

The gene calls are TRBV12-3 or TRBV12-4 and TRBJ2-3; D is undetermined. The CDR3 covers 12 residues. Trimming left V 4 bases short and J 2 bases short, with 4 bases between. The CDR3 is CASSSFTDTQYF. The CDR3 region has the DNA TGTGCCAGCAGTTCGTTCACAGATACGCAGTATTTT.

This chain uses TRBV6-5 with TRBJ1-5, with TRBD1 as a possible D gene (5 bases). The CDR3 has 15 amino acids. The germline V gene has CDR1 MNHEY and CDR2 SVGAGI. Trimming left V 0 bases short and J 6 bases short, with 12 bases between. The CDR3 reads CASSYSRREGQPQHF. The CDR3 DNA is TGTGCCAGCAGTTACTCGCGCAGGGAGGGTCAGCCCCAGCATTTT.

V usage is TRBV7-8 and J usage is TRBJ2-6; no clear D. Trimming cost V 4 bases and J 2 bases, with 12 bases left between them. Germline V lookup: CDR1 SGHVS, CDR2 FQNEAQ. CDR3 size: 16 residues. CDR3 residues: CASSSRLAPGANVLTF. The CDR3 DNA reads TGTGCCAGCAGCTCGCGGTTGGCACCTGGGGCCAACGTCCTGACTTTC. Based on the CDR3 plus reference TRBV7-8 and TRBJ2-6, the full variable domain is GAGVSQSPRYKVAKRGQDVALRCDPISGHVSLFWYQQALGQGPEFLTYFQNEAQLDKSGLPSDRFFAERPEGSVSTLKIQRTQQEDSAVYLCASSSRLAPGANVLTFGAGSRLTVL.

The gene calls are TRBV10-2 and TRBJ2-1; 8 positions agree with TRBD1. The V segment lost 3 bases and the J segment 5 bases; nucleotides outside the gene matches: 6. Germline values: CDR1 WSHSY, CDR2 SAAADI. The CDR3 sequence is 15 residues long. CDR3 bases: TGCGCCAGCAGTGAAGGACAGGGCCCAAACAATGAGCAGTTCTTC. Translating it yields CASSEGQGPNNEQFF.

A single count supports this clone. CDR3 nucleotides: TGTGCCAGCAGCCAAGCGCTCCGGGGAAGGGTGAACACTGAAGCTTTCTTT. Its protein product is CASSQALRGRVNTEAFF. The rearrangement links TRBV3-1 (or the pseudogene TRBV3-2) to TRBJ1-1, with D hard to call. V lost 1 base and J 0 bases, leaving 15 bases between the germline ends. Germline V lookup: CDR1 LGHDT, CDR2 YNNKEL (reference sequence). There are 17 residues in the CDR3.

The rearrangement uses TRBV6-4 and TRBJ1-5; no clear D. The CDR3 is made up of 13 amino acids. Germline assignment: CDR1 MRHNA and CDR2 SNTAGT. V was shortened by 4 bases and J by 4 bases, with 8 bases between the two germline ends. The CDR3 is CASSVTENQPQHF. The CDR3 bases are TGTGCCAGCAGTGTTACGGAGAATCAGCCCCAGCATTTT.

The chain recombines TRBV20-1 with TRBJ2-1; 11 bases match TRBD2. V shed 3 bases and J 7 bases; nucleotides not matched to a gene: 14. CDR1 is DFQATT, CDR2 SNEGSKA, per germline (reference sequence). CDR3 size: 17 residues. CDR3 protein: CSASPLGLAGSLNEQFF. The CDR3 bases are TGCAGTGCTAGTCCTCTCGGACTAGCGGGCTCCTTGAATGAGCAGTTCTTC.

J is TRBJ1-1 and V is TRBV29-1; D is possibly TRBD1 (6 bases). V lost 4 bases, J lost 5 bases, and 14 bases lay in between. The CDR3 covers 13 residues. Germline CDR1 reads SQVTM; CDR2 reads ANQGSEA. CDR3 sequence: CSVAGLQGTEAFF. The CDR3 DNA reads TGCAGCGTTGCGGGCCTGCAGGGGACTGAAGCTTTCTTT.

The chain joins TRBV11-2 to TRBJ2-1; D perhaps matches TRBD2 (6 bases). V lost 3 bases and J 5 bases, leaving 20 bases between the germline ends. Per the germline V gene, CDR1 is SGHAT and CDR2 is FQNNGV. This CDR3 is built from 17 residues. The CDR3 region is CASSLLAGSTRDNEQFF. CDR3 sequence (DNA): TGTGCCAGCAGCTTGCTTGCGGGGAGTACCCGGGACAATGAGCAGTTCTTC.

The chain carries TRBV28 and TRBJ1-3; D gene uncertain. Trimming pared 3 bases from V and 4 bases from J, leaving 10 bases between. CDR3 length equals 14 residues. CDR1 and CDR2 (germline): MDHEN, SYDVKM. In nucleotides, the CDR3 is TGTGCCAGCAGTTTCTGGCAGAGGGGAAACACCATATATTTT. Protein: CASSFWQRGNTIYF.

The V call is TRBV7-9, the J call TRBJ2-1; D may be TRBD2 (6 bases). The germline gives CDR1 SEHNR, CDR2 FQNEAQ (reference sequence). Between the trimmed V and J ends, which lost 2 bases and 9 bases, there was a span of 20 bases. This CDR3 comprises 16 residues. CDR3 region: CASSLPGSGSSSEQFF. Here the CDR3 DNA reads TGTGCCAGCAGCTTACCAGGCAGCGGGTCCTCCAGTGAGCAGTTCTTC.

CDR3 residues: CASSPQLLYSNQPQHF. The CDR3 DNA sequence: TGTGCCAGCAGTCCCCAACTCCTATATAGCAATCAGCCCCAGCATTTT. The chain has TRBV27 and TRBJ1-5; D is unclear. Trimming cost V 5 bases and J 0 bases, with 14 bases left between them. The CDR3 has 16 residues. The germline V gene has CDR1 MNHEY and CDR2 SMNVEV (reference sequence).

This chain joins TRBV7-2 and TRBJ1-4, with D unclear. The germline gives CDR1 SGHTA, CDR2 FQGNSA. The CDR3 runs 14 residues. The V gene lost 1 base and the J gene lost 3 bases, with 6 bases spanning the gap. The CDR3 region is CASSLVAANEKLFF. The CDR3, as DNA: TGTGCCAGCAGCTTAGTTGCGGCTAATGAAAAACTGTTTTTT. Full variable domain (outside the CDR3, taken from reference TRBV7-2 and TRBJ1-4): GAGVSQSPSNKVTEKGKDVELRCDPISGHTALYWYRQSLGQGLEFLIYFQGNSAPDKSGLPSDRFSAERTGGSVSTLTIQRTQQEDSAVYLCASSLVAANEKLFFGSGTQLSVL.